The present T cell receptor (beta chain) was sequenced within a study of blood T cells in healthy people across ages. Study-wide points: Older individuals had lower TCR beta diversity per million T cells (the decline was roughly linear). For the donors, CMV status was unknown and possibly confounded expanded clonotype changes. Investigators viewed diversity estimates from one million T cells as underestimates, the study reported.

Primers used in a second PCR of about 6 to 11 cycles were a sample-barcoded 5' primer and a J-beta primer mix. Every single cDNA molecule received a tag from a template-switch adaptor with 12 random nucleotides. TCRdb reprocessed the 5' RACE reads with MiXCR, giving one entry per CDR3 protein. The sample holds about 1.5 million distinct CDR3 sequences, about 42% seen once. A word on this clonotype: As yet, its antigen is unknown.

V was cut by 3 bases and J by 3 bases, with 8 bases left in between. Germline V gives CDR1 DFQATT, CDR2 SNEGSKA (reference sequence). The CDR3 loop spans 12 amino acids. The receptor comes from a woman younger than 30 in good health. V is TRBV20-1 and J is TRBJ1-1; the D is unclear. Sequencing was done on a sample of blood. CDR3 amino acids: CSASFIYTEAFF. The CDR3 DNA sequence: TGCAGTGCTAGTTTTATATACACTGAAGCTTTCTTT.